This TCR beta chain was identified during a study of blood T cell repertoires in COVID-19 (TCRdb year 2020). A note on the overall study: Collaborator samples came from the United States, Italy and Spain and covered acute and convalescent phases of COVID-19. Sample metadata almost always included a de-identified subject ID, COVID-19 status, age in years and sex. Where available, HLA class I and class II types were taken from metadata supplied by the sample provider and were not determined by assay-based typing. The dataset comprised deeply sampled blood TCRbeta repertoires from subjects exposed to, actively infected with, or recovered from COVID-19. The prospective study material was composed of cDNA or gDNA derived from T cells, B-cell-depleted T cells, or PBMCs. The repertoires were released in a freely available public database meant as a resource for research on the immune response to SARS-CoV-2. Samples came from the ongoing ImmuneRACE study (first 160 participants) plus 1,254 subjects from 6 global collaborators. The full study reports these points: The amount of clinical and demographic metadata varied by source and participant and was provided uncurated.

On this clone itself: Its antigen has not been determined. Per-base qualities were not stored, and no clone one base away is much larger.

The immunoSEQ Assay, a bias-controlled multiplex PCR, was used to amplify TCRbeta CDR3 regions from genomic DNA. In the paper's pipeline: The number of nucleated cells in each sample was estimated by amplification of reference gene primers within the assay. To quantify the absolute abundance of each unique TCRbeta CDR3 rearrangement, sequence reads were collapsed and filtered. For each sample, productive Simpson clonality was calculated as the square root of Simpson's diversity index across productive rearrangements. TCRdb obtained this table from immuneACCESS and retained in-frame rearrangements with V and J assigned. These tables miss some clones; where compared with another copy, unresolved V genes account for less than half of the shortfall, and the remainder is unexplained. V, J and clone size were drawn from that table, and D and trimming were deduced from the DNA. This sample holds nearly 80,000 clones; roughly nine tenths were observed only once. The ten largest clones represent roughly 5.3% of the sample.

Spanning cysteine to phenylalanine, the CDR3 consists of 15 amino acids. The read is trimmed to its CDR3 DNA, 45 bases read in frame from base 1. Trimming costs V 2 bases and J 6 bases, and their ends lie 16 bases apart. CDR1 and CDR2, per the germline V gene, are KGHSH and LQKENI. Collaborating institutions collected whole blood in K2EDTA tubes following their own protocols. For TCRbeta analysis, collaborators shipped samples as frozen whole blood, isolated PBMCs, or DNA extracted from either of those sample types. The source of this sequence is a woman of 80 years or more with active or convalescent COVID-19. What was sequenced was peripheral blood. This chain joins TRBV18 to TRBJ1-2; the D gene identity is not certain. CDR3 protein: CASSPVTAKENGYTF. The bases are TGTGCCAGCTCACCAGTGACGGCCAAGGAGAATGGCTACACCTTC.